The rows below give T cell receptor beta chains drawn from one sample of a study of T cells after yellow fever vaccination. One entry per CDR3 protein results from TCRdb running MiXCR on the 5' RACE reads. The sample yields roughly 340,000 distinct CDR3 sequences, over 8% seen once. This sample comprised PBMCs, obtained on the day of the first yellow fever vaccination. The receptors originated from a man younger than 35 who received the YFV17D yellow fever vaccine. CDR3s include the opening cysteine and the closing phenylalanine or tryptophan. D genes are given only for firm matches. Only some rows state a clone size, as once, few, many or a class for expanded clones.

D gene: -; clone size: few; V gene: TRBV7-3; J gene: TRBJ2-1; CDR3 DNA: TGTGCCAGCAGCCGCCAAATTTACAATGAGCAGTTCTTC; CDR3 protein: CASSRQIYNEQFF
D gene: -; clone size: few; V gene: TRBV5-4; J gene: TRBJ1-4; CDR3 DNA: TGTGCCAGCAGCTTGGTAGGGGTTGAGGATGAAAAACTGTTTTTT; CDR3 protein: CASSLVGVEDEKLFF
D gene: -; clone size: few; V gene: TRBV7-2; J gene: TRBJ2-1; CDR3 DNA: TGTGCCAGCAGCTTAGGGGCCTCAAGTTGGTCCTACAATGAGCAGTTCTTC; CDR3 protein: CASSLGASSWSYNEQFF
D gene: -; clone size: many; V gene: TRBV3-1; J gene: TRBJ1-5; CDR3 DNA: TGTGCCAGCAGCCAGTATAGCAATCAGCCCCAGCATTTT; CDR3 protein: CASSQYSNQPQHF
D gene: -; clone size: few; V gene: TRBV6-2/TRBV6-3; J gene: TRBJ2-7; CDR3 DNA: TGTGCCAGCAGTTACTCCATAGCACCGCCCTACGAGCAGTACTTC; CDR3 protein: CASSYSIAPPYEQYF
D gene: TRBD2; clone size: many; V gene: TRBV29-1; J gene: TRBJ2-1; CDR3 DNA: TGCAGCGTTGATTTAGCGGGCGGCAATGAGCAGTTCTTC; CDR3 protein: CSVDLAGGNEQFF
D gene: -; clone size: -; V gene: TRBV12-3/TRBV12-4; J gene: TRBJ2-6; CDR3 DNA: TGTGCCAGCACCGCGACGGGGGTCCGCTCTGGGGCCAACGTCCTGACTTTC; CDR3 protein: CASTATGVRSGANVLTF
D gene: TRBD1; clone size: -; V gene: TRBV12-3/TRBV12-4; J gene: TRBJ2-2; CDR3 DNA: TGTGCCAGCAGTTTAAGGGACAGGGGAAGGGAGCTGTTTTTT; CDR3 protein: CASSLRDRGRELFF
D gene: -; clone size: few; V gene: TRBV19; J gene: TRBJ2-4; CDR3 DNA: TGTGCCAGTTCTATCCCAGCCAAAAACATTCAGTACTTC; CDR3 protein: CASSIPAKNIQYF
D gene: -; clone size: few; V gene: TRBV12-5; J gene: TRBJ2-1; CDR3 DNA: TGTGCTAGTGGTTTGGCCCCGTATGAGCAGTTCTTC; CDR3 protein: CASGLAPYEQFF
D gene: -; clone size: -; V gene: TRBV28; J gene: TRBJ2-1; CDR3 DNA: TGTGCCAGCAGCACCCCGGGAACATACAATGAGCAGTTCTTC; CDR3 protein: CASSTPGTYNEQFF
D gene: -; clone size: -; V gene: TRBV9; J gene: TRBJ2-2; CDR3 DNA: TGTGCCAGCAGCGTAGAGAGCATTGGGTTCGGGGAGCTGTTTTTT; CDR3 protein: CASSVESIGFGELFF
D gene: -; clone size: few; V gene: TRBV4-1; J gene: TRBJ2-3; CDR3 DNA: TGCGCCAGCAGCCAAGATCCAGAGGGGGGGACAGATACGCAGTATTTT; CDR3 protein: CASSQDPEGGTDTQYF
D gene: -; clone size: few; V gene: TRBV12-3/TRBV12-4; J gene: TRBJ2-2; CDR3 DNA: TGTGCCAGCAAGGAGGGGTTAGGAACCGGGGAGCTGTTTTTT; CDR3 protein: CASKEGLGTGELFF
D gene: -; clone size: many; V gene: TRBV30; J gene: TRBJ1-1; CDR3 DNA: TGTGCCTGGAGTGGAGGATCCGGCGCGACTGAAGCTTTCTTT; CDR3 protein: CAWSGGSGATEAFF
D gene: TRBD1; clone size: -; V gene: TRBV5-1; J gene: TRBJ1-2; CDR3 DNA: TGCGCCAGCAGCTGGAAACAGGGGCCCCTTACCTATGGCTACACCTTC; CDR3 protein: CASSWKQGPLTYGYTF
D gene: TRBD2; clone size: -; V gene: TRBV4-3; J gene: TRBJ2-3; CDR3 DNA: TGCGCCAGCAGCCAAGAGGCGGGGGGGCCAAGCACAGATACGCAGTATTTT; CDR3 protein: CASSQEAGGPSTDTQYF
D gene: -; clone size: few; V gene: TRBV19; J gene: TRBJ2-2; CDR3 DNA: TGTGCCAGTAGTATACCGACAGCTGACCCGAACACCGGGGAGCTGTTTTTT; CDR3 protein: CASSIPTADPNTGELFF
D gene: -; clone size: -; V gene: TRBV10-1; J gene: TRBJ2-1; CDR3 DNA: TGCGCCAGCGTCGAAGGGGGAAAATGGCAGTTCTTC; CDR3 protein: CASVEGGKWQFF
D gene: -; clone size: many; V gene: TRBV25-1; J gene: TRBJ1-6; CDR3 DNA: TGTGCCAGCAGTGCTCTATCGGGAGGGTGGAATTCACCCCTCCACTTT; CDR3 protein: CASSALSGGWNSPLHF
D gene: -; clone size: -; V gene: TRBV6-1; J gene: TRBJ2-7; CDR3 DNA: TGTGCCAGCAGTGAACTGCAGGCCTCCTACGAGCAGTACTTC; CDR3 protein: CASSELQASYEQYF
D gene: -; clone size: few; V gene: TRBV27; J gene: TRBJ2-7; CDR3 DNA: TGTGCCAGCAGTCCAATAGGGCAGAGTCTCCACGAGCAGTACTTC; CDR3 protein: CASSPIGQSLHEQYF
D gene: TRBD2; clone size: few; V gene: TRBV12-3/TRBV12-4; J gene: TRBJ2-2; CDR3 DNA: TGTGCCAGCAGGAGACTAGCGGGGGGGCCAAGCGGGGAGCTGTTTTTT; CDR3 protein: CASRRLAGGPSGELFF
D gene: -; clone size: few; V gene: TRBV18; J gene: TRBJ1-3; CDR3 DNA: TGTGCCAGCTCACGAAGCGAAGGTCCTGGAAACACCATATATTTT; CDR3 protein: CASSRSEGPGNTIYF
D gene: TRBD1; clone size: -; V gene: TRBV5-1; J gene: TRBJ1-1; CDR3 DNA: TGCGCCAGCAGCCGGGGAGGTATTGGACAGGGAACCAGAGAAGCTTTCTTT; CDR3 protein: CASSRGGIGQGTREAFF
D gene: -; clone size: many; V gene: TRBV29-1; J gene: TRBJ2-3; CDR3 DNA: TGCAGCGTGGAGACACCCCAGGAGGGGATAAGCACAGATACGCAGTATTTT; CDR3 protein: CSVETPQEGISTDTQYF
D gene: TRBD1; clone size: -; V gene: TRBV4-1; J gene: TRBJ2-7; CDR3 DNA: TGCGCCAGCAGCCCCAGCAGGGGGCTCAACGAGCAGTACTTC; CDR3 protein: CASSPSRGLNEQYF
D gene: -; clone size: -; V gene: TRBV12-3/TRBV12-4; J gene: TRBJ1-1; CDR3 DNA: TGTGCCAGCACCTACTTGAACACTGAAGCTTTCTTT; CDR3 protein: CASTYLNTEAFF
D gene: -; clone size: -; V gene: TRBV6-5; J gene: TRBJ1-3; CDR3 DNA: TGTGCCAGCAGTTATGGAGGGACCTCTGGAAACACCATATATTTT; CDR3 protein: CASSYGGTSGNTIYF
D gene: TRBD1; clone size: few; V gene: TRBV7-2; J gene: TRBJ2-3; CDR3 DNA: TGTGCCAGCAGCCACCGGGACAGAGGCACAGATACGCAGTATTTT; CDR3 protein: CASSHRDRGTDTQYF
D gene: -; clone size: many; V gene: TRBV5-5; J gene: TRBJ2-5; CDR3 DNA: TGTGCCAGCAGCTTAGGAGGGTGGGAAGAGACCCAGTACTTC; CDR3 protein: CASSLGGWEETQYF
D gene: -; clone size: many; V gene: TRBV5-1; J gene: TRBJ2-3; CDR3 DNA: TGCGCCAGCAGCTTGAAGGGACGTGGATCTAGCAGTTGGGTGGTCACAGATACGCAGTATTTT; CDR3 protein: CASSLKGRGSSSWVVTDTQYF
D gene: -; clone size: many; V gene: TRBV27; J gene: TRBJ1-2; CDR3 DNA: TGTGCCAGCAGTTTATCTGGACTGAACTATGGCTACACCTTC; CDR3 protein: CASSLSGLNYGYTF
D gene: -; clone size: -; V gene: TRBV3-1; J gene: TRBJ2-2; CDR3 DNA: TGTGCCAGCAGCCAGGGTCTAGCGGGGGAGCTGTTTTTT; CDR3 protein: CASSQGLAGELFF
D gene: TRBD2; clone size: -; V gene: TRBV7-6; J gene: TRBJ2-1; CDR3 DNA: TGTGCCAGCAGCTTAGAAACTAGCGGGTTCAACAATGAGCAGTTCTTC; CDR3 protein: CASSLETSGFNNEQFF
D gene: -; clone size: few; V gene: TRBV5-6; J gene: TRBJ1-1; CDR3 DNA: TGTGCCAGTACATGGGCAGGGGTGAACACTGAAGCTTTCTTT; CDR3 protein: CASTWAGVNTEAFF
D gene: -; clone size: -; V gene: TRBV7-9; J gene: TRBJ2-1; CDR3 DNA: TGTGCCAGCAGCCGGACAAGAAGGGGCGATGAGCAGTTCTTC; CDR3 protein: CASSRTRRGDEQFF
D gene: -; clone size: many; V gene: TRBV11-2; J gene: TRBJ2-2; CDR3 DNA: TGTGCCAGCAGCTTAAACTTCATTGGGGAGCTGTTTTTT; CDR3 protein: CASSLNFIGELFF
D gene: TRBD1; clone size: many; V gene: TRBV6-5; J gene: TRBJ2-1; CDR3 DNA: TGTGCCAGCAGTTTGGACAGGGGGGCCTACAATGAGCAGTTCTTC; CDR3 protein: CASSLDRGAYNEQFF
D gene: TRBD1; clone size: -; V gene: TRBV20-1; J gene: TRBJ1-5; CDR3 DNA: TGCAGTGCTAGAGATTCAGGGACAGGGGAGCCCCAGCATTTT; CDR3 protein: CSARDSGTGEPQHF
D gene: -; clone size: -; V gene: TRBV20-1; J gene: TRBJ2-5; CDR3 DNA: TGCAGTGCTGGGAAGGGAGGGGGCGTGATGAAGACCCAGTACTTC; CDR3 protein: CSAGKGGGVMKTQYF